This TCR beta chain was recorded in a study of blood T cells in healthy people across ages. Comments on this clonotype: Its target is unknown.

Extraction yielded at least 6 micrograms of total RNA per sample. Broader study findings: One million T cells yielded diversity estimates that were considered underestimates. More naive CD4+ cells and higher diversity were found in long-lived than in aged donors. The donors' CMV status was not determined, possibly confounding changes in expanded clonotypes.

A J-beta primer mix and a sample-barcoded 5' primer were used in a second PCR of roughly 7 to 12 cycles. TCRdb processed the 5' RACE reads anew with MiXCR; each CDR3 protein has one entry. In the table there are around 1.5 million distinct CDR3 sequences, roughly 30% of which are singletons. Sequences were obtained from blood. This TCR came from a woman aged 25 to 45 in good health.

The CDR3 spells CSACRDLGGYYNEQFF. CDR3 in DNA: TGCAGTGCTTGCCGGGACTTGGGGGGGTATTACAATGAGCAGTTCTTC. This chain connects TRBV20-1 to TRBJ2-1, with TRBD2 matching over 7 bases. The CDR3 contains 16 residues. The V segment lost 5 bases and the J segment 4 bases; nucleotides outside the gene matches: 14. The germline CDR1 and CDR2 sequences are DFQATT and SNEGSKA (reference sequence).